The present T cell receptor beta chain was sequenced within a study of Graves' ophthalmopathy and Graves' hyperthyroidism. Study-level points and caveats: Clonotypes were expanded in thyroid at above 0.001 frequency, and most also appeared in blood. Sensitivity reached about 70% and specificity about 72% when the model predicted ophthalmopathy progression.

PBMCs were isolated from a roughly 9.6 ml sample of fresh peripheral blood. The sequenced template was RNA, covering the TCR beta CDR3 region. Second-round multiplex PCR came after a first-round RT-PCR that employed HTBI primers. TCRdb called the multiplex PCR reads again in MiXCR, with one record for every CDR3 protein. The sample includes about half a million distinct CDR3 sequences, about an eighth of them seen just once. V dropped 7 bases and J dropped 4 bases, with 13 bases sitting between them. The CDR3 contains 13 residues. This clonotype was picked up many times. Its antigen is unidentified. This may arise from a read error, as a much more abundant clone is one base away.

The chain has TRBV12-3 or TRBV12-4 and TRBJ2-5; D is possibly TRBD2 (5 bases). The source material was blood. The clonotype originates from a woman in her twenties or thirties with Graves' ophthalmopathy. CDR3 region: CASTPRSGETQYF. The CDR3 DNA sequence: TGTGCCAGCACCCCGCGGAGCGGAGAGACCCAGTACTTC.